This T cell receptor beta chain was captured by sequencing in a study of blood T cell repertoires in COVID-19. Study-level background: Samples of COVID-19 (acute and convalescent) were obtained from the United States, Italy and Spain. PBMCs, B-cell-depleted T cells, or T cells were the source of the cDNA or gDNA that made up the material.

The authors' processing: Counts of nucleated cells, estimated from reference gene primer amplification, were obtained. Sequencing used immunoSEQ multiplex PCR; TCRdb keeps in-frame clones, though not all of them. V, J and clone size derive from that table, while D and trimming were established from the DNA sequence. The table has about 110,000 clones, around four fifths seen once. The V gene end was trimmed by 0 bases and the J gene end by 6 bases; junction bases not matched to a gene: 4. Germline assignment: CDR1 SGHKS and CDR2 YYEKEE (reference sequence). CDR3 length: 14 residues. The receptor's source is a woman between 55 and 75 years old with acute or convalescent COVID-19. Material for sequencing was peripheral blood. The chain employs TRBV5-5 and TRBJ2-7; 9 bases match TRBD2. CDR3 in amino acids: CASSLDGAGGEQYF. The CDR3 DNA reads TGTGCCAGCAGCTTGGACGGAGCGGGAGGCGAGCAGTACTTC.